This record covers a single TCR beta chain. Its specificity is unknown. This sample is drawn from a study of cytomegalovirus exposure and HLA in healthy donors. Regarding the study as a whole: Despite most TCR sequences being rare, some public TCRs occurred in many donors. Per published reports, the classifier diagnosed cytomegalovirus status with high specificity and sensitivity.

Germline-derived CDR1 and CDR2 are SNHLY and FYNNEI. This CDR3 is 15 amino acids long. Deletions cut 8 bases from V and 1 base from J, with 18 bases between. Primers: 60 Vbeta forward and 13 Jbeta reverse. The protocol was immunoSEQ multiplex PCR, while the TCRdb copy is restricted to in-frame clones and leaves out a portion. Among roughly 93,000 clones, about four fifths were seen once, and the ten largest hold 7% to 9%. The sequencing sample was made of PBMCs. V gene TRBV2 combines with J gene TRBJ2-7, with D maybe TRBD1 (6 bases). The TCR comes from a human donor in good health. CDR3 DNA: TGTGCCAGCCGGACCCAGCTGACAGGTTCCTACGAGCAGTACTTC. Its translation: CASRTQLTGSYEQYF.